Below, 27 T cell receptor beta chains from the same sample are listed, as sequenced in a study of T cells in Graves' hyperthyroidism and ophthalmopathy. Amplification targeted TCR beta CDR3 regions from RNA transcripts. A set of HTBI primers served as the primers for a first-round RT-PCR of the TCR CDR3. In TCRdb, the multiplex PCR reads were re-called with MiXCR into one record per CDR3 protein. This sample has 600,000 to 850,000 distinct CDR3 sequences; around 19% occur once, and the top ten carry approximately 15%. Input material: blood. Receptors were obtained from a woman between 45 and 65 years old with Graves' hyperthyroidism that later progressed to Graves' ophthalmopathy.

CDR3: CASSSLPPGSGGTDTQYF. The CDR3 bases are TGTGCCAGCAGTTCTCTCCCCCCTGGGTCGGGAGGGACAGATACGCAGTATTTT. J is TRBJ2-3 and V is TRBV27; 8 bases map to TRBD2. CDR1 is MNHEY and CDR2 is SMNVEV in the germline V gene (reference sequence). There are 18 residues in the CDR3. After removal of 4 bases from V and 3 bases from J, the junction contained 15 bases not matched to a gene.

V is TRBV29-1 and J is TRBJ2-7, with D possibly TRBD1 on 7 matching bases. Germline V CDR1 and CDR2: SQVTM, ANQGSEA. This CDR3 is built from 13 residues. Between the trimmed V and J ends, which lost 6 bases and 4 bases, there was a span of 16 bases. The CDR3 loop reads CSVSRDSGYEQYF. The CDR3, as DNA: TGCAGCGTGAGCCGGGACAGCGGGTACGAGCAGTACTTC.

This clonotype was recorded many times. The V call is TRBV11-1, the J call TRBJ2-4, with D hard to call. CDR1 is SGHAT, CDR2 FQDESV, per germline (reference sequence). Trimming removed 5 bases at V and 8 bases at J, with 19 bases between. This CDR3 has 15 amino acids. The CDR3 region has the DNA TGTGCCAGCAGCGGACGTGGGAAGCGATCGGACATTCAGTACTTC. Translating gives CASSGRGKRSDIQYF.

This clonotype was seen a few times. The chain links TRBV5-1 to TRBJ2-3, with D perhaps TRBD1 or TRBD2 (6 bases each). Germline assignment: CDR1 SGHRS and CDR2 YFSETQ. Trimming took 6 bases from V and 3 from J, leaving 14 bases between them. The CDR3 length is 14 residues. CDR3 sequence reads: CASNIGGGTDTQYF. In nucleotides, the CDR3 is TGCGCCAGCAACATCGGAGGGGGGACAGATACGCAGTATTTT. Full variable domain (missing parts from reference TRBV5-1 and TRBJ2-3): KAGVTQTPRYLIKTRGQQVTLSCSPISGHRSVSWYQQTPGQGLQFLFEYFSETQRNKGNFPGRFSGRQFSNSRSEMNVSTLELGDSALYLCASNIGGGTDTQYFGPGTRLTVL.

The chain couples TRBV4-1 to TRBJ2-7; TRBD2 aligns across 11 bases. The CDR3 covers 20 residues. Trimming took 3 bases from V and 2 from J; bases not matched to a gene: 18. The germline gives CDR1 MGHRA, CDR2 YSYEKL. The CDR3 protein is CASSQTKPGTSGVPAYEQYF. For the CDR3, the DNA is TGCGCCAGCAGCCAGACTAAACCCGGGACTAGCGGTGTCCCAGCCTACGAGCAGTACTTC.

This clonotype was observed a few times. The V and J genes are TRBV12-3 or TRBV12-4 and TRBJ2-4, with D possibly being TRBD2 (7 bases). The CDR3 runs to 16 residues. V shed 6 bases and J shed 0 bases, with 15 bases lying between them. The CDR3, as DNA: TGTGCCAGCAGACCCGCGGGGGCTCTAGCCAAAAACATTCAGTACTTC. It yields the protein CASRPAGALAKNIQYF.

The V and J genes are TRBV6-1 and TRBJ1-2, with D perhaps TRBD1 (6 bases). Germline lookup yields CDR1 MNHNS and CDR2 SASEGT. V was trimmed by 3 bases and J by 8 bases, leaving 13 bases between them. This CDR3 region has 13 residues. The CDR3: CASSETQGLGYTF. The DNA of the CDR3 is TGTGCCAGCAGTGAGACACAGGGCCTCGGCTACACCTTC.

The chain joins TRBV20-1 to TRBJ2-5; the D call may be TRBD1 or TRBD2 (5 bases each). The CDR3 spans 14 residues. Trimming stripped 3 bases from V and 1 base from J, with 12 bases between. Germline CDR1 is DFQATT and CDR2 is SNEGSKA (reference sequence). As DNA, the CDR3 is TGCAGTGCTAGTAAAACCGGGACCCAAGAGACCCAGTACTTC. Its translation is CSASKTGTQETQYF.

The sample holds many counts of this clonotype. The V call is TRBV12-3 or TRBV12-4, the J call TRBJ1-1; no reliable D call. The ends were cut back, 3 bases at V and 1 base at J, with 6 bases in the middle. CDR3 length equals 13 residues. The DNA for the CDR3 is TGTGCCAGCAGTTTGTGGACGAACACTGAAGCTTTCTTT. Translated: CASSLWTNTEAFF.

The chain couples TRBV14 to TRBJ1-4, with D perhaps matching TRBD1 (5 bases). The V end lost 1 base, the J end lost 7 bases, and 13 bases lay between the germline ends. The CDR3 runs 15 residues. Per germline, CDR1 SGHDN and CDR2 FVKESK. CDR3 nucleotides: TGTGCCAGCAGCCAAGCTGGAAACAGGCCTGAAAAACTGTTTTTT. Its translation: CASSQAGNRPEKLFF.

This clonotype was detected ten times or more. The chain employs TRBV18 and TRBJ1-1; possible D gene TRBD1, 5 bases. CDR3 length equals 14 residues. The germline CDR1 and CDR2 sequences are KGHSH and LQKENI. V was pared by 3 bases and J by 5 bases, with 13 bases between. This chain's CDR3 is CASSPAQGSTEAFF. CDR3 coding DNA: TGTGCCAGCTCACCGGCCCAGGGTTCGACTGAAGCTTTCTTT.

The chain couples TRBV6-1 to TRBJ2-5, with D hard to call. This CDR3 comprises 16 residues. V was shortened by 6 bases and J by 1 base, with 18 bases between the two germline ends. Germline V gene sequence: CDR1 MNHNS, CDR2 SASEGT. CDR3 sequence reads: CASSSSPGRIQETQYF. CDR3 DNA: TGTGCCAGCAGCTCGTCCCCCGGGCGGATCCAAGAGACCCAGTACTTC.

This clonotype occurred a few times. The V call is TRBV20-1, the J call TRBJ2-3; perhaps TRBD1 as D (6 bases). The V gene lost 3 bases and the J gene lost 5 bases, with 21 bases spanning the gap. The CDR3 loop spans 16 amino acids. Looked up from germline, CDR1 is DFQATT and CDR2 is SNEGSKA (reference sequence). This CDR3 reads CSAREYPQGRGDTQYF. The CDR3 nucleotides are TGCAGTGCTAGGGAGTATCCGCAGGGGCGAGGAGATACGCAGTATTTT.

This clonotype was seen a single time. The CDR3 DNA reads as TGCAGTGCCAATAGCCGGCAGCTAGCCAAAAACATTCAGTACTTC. This gives the protein CSANSRQLAKNIQYF. The chain uses TRBV20-1 and TRBJ2-4; D call uncertain. Germline V gene lookup returns CDR1 DFQATT and CDR2 SNEGSKA (reference sequence). The CDR3 length is 15 residues. Trimming left V 6 bases short and J 0 bases short, with 15 bases between.

V and J are TRBV10-3 and TRBJ1-5; D possibly corresponds to TRBD1 (6 bases). Germline CDR1 ENHRY, CDR2 SYGVKD. This CDR3 spans 13 amino acids. Trimming pared 6 bases from V and 3 bases from J, leaving 9 bases between. The CDR3 region is CAIRDSLNQPQHF. The CDR3 nucleotides are TGTGCCATCAGGGACAGTCTCAATCAGCCCCAGCATTTT.

V gene TRBV7-9 combines with J gene TRBJ1-4, with 10 bases that match TRBD1. The length of the CDR3 is 17 residues. Per germline, CDR1 SEHNR and CDR2 FQNEAQ (reference sequence). The V and J ends lost 5 bases and 1 base, in that order; junction bases with no gene match: 7. The CDR3 region is CASSVPGQGLTNEKLFF. CDR3 in DNA: TGTGCCAGCAGCGTGCCGGGACAGGGGTTAACTAATGAAAAACTGTTTTTT.

This clonotype was seen only a few times. This chain links TRBV12-5 with TRBJ2-3, with a possible D match to TRBD1 (6 bases). V was cut by 1 base and J by 1 base, with 15 bases left in between. The length of the CDR3 is 17 residues. Per germline, CDR1 LGHNT and CDR2 FRNRAP. CDR3 amino acids: CASGLGLQGIGTDTQYF. The CDR3 nucleotides are TGTGCTAGTGGTTTGGGACTACAGGGAATTGGCACAGATACGCAGTATTTT.

V gene TRBV25-1 combines with J gene TRBJ2-3; TRBD2 agrees at 8 bases. The CDR3 is 14 residues long. The junction had 6 bases not matched to a gene; V was cut back by 7 bases and J by 3 bases. CDR1 is MGHDK, CDR2 SYGVNS, per germline. CDR3 sequence reads: CASTGGPTTDTQYF. DNA for the CDR3: TGTGCCAGCACGGGGGGGCCGACGACAGATACGCAGTATTTT.

In its sample, this clonotype was seen a few times. This rearrangement joins TRBV19 to TRBJ2-5; D may correspond to TRBD1 or TRBD2 (5 bases each). This CDR3 has 15 amino acids. Germline V lookup: CDR1 LNHDA, CDR2 SQIVND (reference sequence). V lost 1 base and J lost 2, with 11 bases in between. CDR3 protein: CASSIAGTRQETQYF. The CDR3 nucleotides are TGTGCCAGTAGTATAGCGGGGACGCGACAAGAGACCCAGTACTTC.

The table lists this clonotype with many counts. The chain has TRBV7-9 and TRBJ1-5; D might be TRBD1 (5 bases). Germline values: CDR1 SEHNR, CDR2 FQNEAQ (reference sequence). Trimming removed 5 bases at V and 4 bases at J, with 18 bases between. The CDR3 loop spans 16 amino acids. The CDR3 nucleotides are TGTGCCAGCAGCCAGGGTGGGGGATCGGGAAATCAGCCCCAGCATTTT. Residues: CASSQGGGSGNQPQHF.

The V gene is TRBV24-1, the J gene TRBJ1-2, with 8 bases lining up with TRBD1. Germline lookup yields CDR1 KGHDR and CDR2 SFDVKD. This CDR3 contains 11 residues. J lost 6 bases, V lost 9 bases, and 2 bases had no gene match. In DNA form, the CDR3 reads TGTGCCACCTGGACAGGGAATGGCTACACCTTC. Amino acids: CATWTGNGYTF.

This rearrangement joins TRBV9 to TRBJ1-1; no clear D gene. The CDR3 is made up of 16 amino acids. The V gene lost 3 bases and the J gene lost 4 bases, with 19 bases spanning the gap. Germline CDR1 SGDLS, CDR2 YYNGEE. CDR3 nucleotide sequence: TGTGCCAGCAGCGAGGATAGTGGCCCTTGGGGCACTGAAGCTTTCTTT. Translating it yields CASSEDSGPWGTEAFF.

This clonotype was seen a few times. The chain joins TRBV7-8 to TRBJ2-3; 13 bases match TRBD2. V gave up 2 bases and J gave up 2 bases; unmatched junction bases: 7. The germline V gene has CDR1 SGHVS and CDR2 FQNEAQ. The CDR3 contains 18 residues. The CDR3 reads CASSLFSGLAGDTDTQYF. For the CDR3, the DNA is TGTGCCAGCAGCTTATTTTCCGGACTAGCGGGGGACACAGATACGCAGTATTTT.

The chain employs TRBV9 and TRBJ2-1; tentative D call: TRBD1 (5 bases). From germline, CDR1 is SGDLS and CDR2 YYNGEE. The CDR3 has 15 amino acids. V gave up 4 bases and J gave up 0 bases, with 11 bases separating them. The CDR3 region is CASSIQAFSYNEQFF. The CDR3 region has the DNA TGTGCCAGCAGCATACAGGCCTTCTCCTACAATGAGCAGTTCTTC.

The sample holds a few counts of this clonotype. The gene calls are TRBV27 and TRBJ2-7, with D tentatively TRBD1 or TRBD2 (5 bases each). This CDR3 spans 14 amino acids. Between the trimmed V and J ends, which lost 1 base and 0 bases, there was a span of 7 bases. CDR1 and CDR2 from the germline V gene are MNHEY and SMNVEV (reference sequence). The CDR3 loop is CASSLLGTSYEQYF. CDR3 sequence (DNA): TGTGCCAGCAGTTTATTAGGGACCTCCTACGAGCAGTACTTC.

This clonotype was recorded a few times. DNA of the CDR3: TGTGCCAGCAGTTATAGCGGACGCGCCCTCAATGAGCAGTTCTTC. Its protein product is CASSYSGRALNEQFF. V and J are TRBV5-5 and TRBJ2-1, with D perhaps TRBD2 (6 bases). In germline, CDR1 is SGHKS, CDR2 YYEKEE (reference sequence). Trimming removed 5 bases at V and 6 bases at J, with 18 bases between. The CDR3 consists of 15 residues.

In this sample, this clonotype turned up a few times. The gene calls are TRBV6-1 and TRBJ2-7; TRBD1 matches 7 bases. CDR3 length: 15 amino acids. Germline V gene data show CDR1 as MNHNS and CDR2 as SASEGT. Trimming at V came to 6 bases and at J to 4 bases, leaving 12 bases not matched to a gene. CDR3 residues: CASRQGPTLGYEQYF. Here the CDR3 DNA reads TGTGCCAGCAGACAGGGGCCCACCCTGGGATACGAGCAGTACTTC.